The 25 T cell receptor beta chains below come from one sample, sequenced in a study of blood T cell repertoires in COVID-19. Generated by immunoSEQ multiplex PCR, the TCRdb table keeps only in-frame clones and is missing some. The table lists about 260,000 clones, around nine tenths of them singletons. Source material: peripheral blood. These receptors all come from a man in his forties who had recovered from COVID-19.

The CDR3 nucleotides are TGTGCCAGCAGCCCAAGACAGGAACAAGAGACCCAGTACTTC. Translated: CASSPRQEQETQYF. The V call is TRBV5-4, the J call TRBJ2-5, with D maybe TRBD1 (6 bases). Trimming shortened V by 4 bases and J by 2 bases, and 12 bases separated the two germline ends. Germline V CDR1 and CDR2: SGHNT, YYREEE (reference sequence). This CDR3 has 14 amino acids.

J is TRBJ2-3 and V is TRBV23-1; D possibly corresponds to TRBD1 (6 bases). TRBV23-1 is designated an ORF whose function remains uncertain. This CDR3 has 19 residues. Between the trimmed V and J ends, which lost 4 bases and 3 bases, there was a span of 26 bases. CDR3 sequence (DNA): TGCGCCAGCAGTCGGGTTTGGGGTCGGGACACCTACTTTACAGATACGCAGTATTTT. Translation gives CASSRVWGRDTYFTDTQYF.

Turning to this clone: One junction end disagrees with the germline gene, perhaps due to a read error. The rearrangement links TRBV12-3 or TRBV12-4 to TRBJ2-1; 9 bases fit TRBD2. The CDR3 runs to 12 residues. CDR3 loop: CASTLGAGGWFF. DNA for the CDR3: TGTGCCAGCACTTTAGGGGCGGGGGGGTGGTTCTTC.

Concerning this clone: The same CDR3 can be traced to other DNA sequences in this sample. The rearrangement links TRBV5-1 to TRBJ1-1, with 9 positions matching TRBD1. J gave up 1 base and V 0 bases, and 1 base lay outside the gene matches. The CDR3 contains 15 residues. The germline CDR1 and CDR2 sequences are SGHRS and YFSETQ. CDR3 sequence: CASSLAGQGNTEAFF. CDR3 bases: TGCGCCAGCAGCTTGGCGGGACAGGGGAACACTGAAGCTTTCTTT.

The J gene is TRBJ2-1, the V gene TRBV25-1; 11 bases are shared with TRBD2. This CDR3 has 14 amino acids. Trimming at V came to 7 bases and at J to 4 bases, leaving 3 bases not matched to a gene. Germline CDR1 reads MGHDK; CDR2 reads SYGVNS. The CDR3 here is CASTASGGYNEQFF. CDR3 DNA: TGTGCCAGCACGGCTAGCGGGGGGTACAATGAGCAGTTCTTC.

The chain has TRBV15 and TRBJ1-1; tentative D call: TRBD1 (5 bases). This CDR3 is 15 amino acids long. V was pared by 0 bases and J by 4 bases, with 12 bases between. Germline assignment: CDR1 LNHNV and CDR2 YYDKDF (reference sequence). The CDR3 DNA sequence: TGTGCCACCAGCAGAGATCTTGGGGCGAGCACTGAAGCTTTCTTT. This gives the protein CATSRDLGASTEAFF.

The genes are TRBV29-1 and TRBJ2-7; D unresolved. The germline gives CDR1 SQVTM, CDR2 ANQGSEA. V was trimmed by 7 bases and J by 0 bases, leaving 4 bases between them. This CDR3 contains 10 residues. The DNA of the CDR3 is TGCAGCGACAGCTCCTACGAGCAGTACTTC. As protein: CSDSSYEQYF.

The CDR3: CASSFDRSNTEAFF. In DNA form, the CDR3 reads TGTGCCAGCAGCTTCGACAGGTCGAACACTGAAGCTTTCTTT. J is TRBJ1-1 and V is TRBV7-9, with D possibly matching TRBD1 (6 bases). The V end lost 3 bases, the J end lost 1 base, and 9 bases lay between the germline ends. Germline V gives CDR1 SEHNR, CDR2 FQNEAQ (reference sequence). The CDR3 has 14 residues.

The chain is built from TRBV5-1 and TRBJ2-1; D might be TRBD2 (5 bases). V dropped 2 bases and J dropped 7 bases, with 13 bases sitting between them. The CDR3 consists of 14 residues. The V gene's germline CDR1 is SGHRS and CDR2 YFSETQ. CDR3 bases: TGCGCCAGCAGCTTAACAGCCCTAGCTAATGAGCAGTTCTTC. Translating gives CASSLTALANEQFF.

The chain couples TRBV7-2 to TRBJ2-3; D perhaps matches TRBD2 (6 bases). Trimming removed 3 bases at V and 4 bases at J, with 17 bases between. CDR1 SGHTA and CDR2 FQGNSA come from the germline V gene. This CDR3 is 16 amino acids long. The CDR3 bases are TGTGCCAGCAGCTTGCGGCCCGACTCGGGGGCAGATACGCAGTATTTT. It translates to CASSLRPDSGADTQYF.

The gene calls are TRBV7-7 and TRBJ2-7, with 13 bases identical to TRBD2. Germline CDR1 is SSHAT and CDR2 is FNYEAQ (reference sequence). V lost 4 bases to trimming and J lost 0 bases; unmatched junction nucleotides: 18. The CDR3 covers 21 residues. The DNA of the CDR3 is TGTGCCAGCAGCTCTGCCAGGGGGCGCGGACTAGCGGGAGTGCACTCCTACGAGCAGTACTTC. This codes for CASSSARGRGLAGVHSYEQYF.

There are a few counts of this clone. The chain employs TRBV7-9 and TRBJ1-2, with 7 bases identical to TRBD1. V gave up 6 bases and J gave up 4 bases; unmatched junction bases: 8. In germline, CDR1 is SEHNR, CDR2 FQNEAQ (reference sequence). The CDR3 loop spans 14 amino acids. The CDR3 protein is CASSQPRTGYGYTF. CDR3 nucleotides: TGTGCCAGCAGTCAACCACGGACAGGCTATGGCTACACCTTC. Full variable domain (outside the CDR3, taken from reference TRBV7-9 and TRBJ1-2): DTGVSQNPRHKITKRGQNVTFRCDPISEHNRLYWYRQTLGQGPEFLTYFQNEAQLEKSRLLSDRFSAERPKGSFSTLEIQRTEQGDSAMYLCASSQPRTGYGYTFGSGTRLTVV.

This clone has a single count. This chain uses TRBV15 with TRBJ1-1; perhaps TRBD1 as D (5 bases). The CDR3 extends over 14 amino acids. With 6 bases removed from V and 9 bases from J, the gap between germline ends came to 20 bases. Germline V gene lookup returns CDR1 LNHNV and CDR2 YYDKDF (reference sequence). The CDR3, as DNA: TGTGCCACCAGGGACCGAGGTCCGGGGGAAAAAGCTTTCTTT. Translation gives CATRDRGPGEKAFF.

This chain links TRBV10-3 with TRBJ1-5, with D unclear. With 2 bases removed from V and 4 bases from J, the gap between germline ends came to 6 bases. Germline assignment: CDR1 ENHRY and CDR2 SYGVKD. The CDR3 length is 13 residues. The CDR3 sequence is CAISEGGNQPQHF. In DNA form, the CDR3 reads TGTGCCATCAGTGAGGGAGGGAATCAGCCCCAGCATTTT.

J is TRBJ1-5 and V is TRBV7-8, with D possibly TRBD1 on 6 matching bases. The CDR3 covers 18 residues. Between the trimmed V and J ends, which lost 0 bases and 9 bases, there was a span of 24 bases. Germline V gene sequence: CDR1 SGHVS, CDR2 FQNEAQ. The CDR3 DNA is TGTGCCAGCAGCTTAGCGTCTGGGGGGGCACCCGGAGGGTGGCCCCAGCATTTT. Its protein is CASSLASGGAPGGWPQHF.

This clone appeared once. The chain links TRBV9 to TRBJ1-2, with D perhaps TRBD1 (6 bases). Germline V gene sequence: CDR1 SGDLS, CDR2 YYNGEE. V lost 4 bases, J lost 2 bases, and 15 bases lay in between. This CDR3 contains 15 residues. The DNA of the CDR3 is TGTGCCAGCAGCTCTCCCCGGGGGGCGAACTATGGCTACACCTTC. Amino acid sequence: CASSSPRGANYGYTF.

The genes are TRBV6-5 and TRBJ1-2; TRBD1 agrees at 7 bases. Germline CDR1 MNHEY, CDR2 SVGAGI. The CDR3 contains 15 residues. The V gene end was trimmed by 6 bases and the J gene end by 3 bases; junction bases not matched to a gene: 10. The CDR3 loop reads CASRKYRGSDYGYTF. In DNA, the CDR3 is TGTGCCAGCAGAAAATACAGGGGTTCGGACTATGGCTACACCTTC.

The chain couples TRBV30 to TRBJ1-1, with TRBD1 as a possible D gene (5 bases). Germline loops: CDR1 GTSNPN, CDR2 SVGIG (reference sequence). With 2 bases removed from V and 5 bases from J, the gap between germline ends came to 9 bases. This CDR3 has 12 amino acids. The CDR3 bases are TGTGCCTGGAGTCAACGGGGGACTGAAGCTTTCTTT. The encoded protein is CAWSQRGTEAFF.

The sample holds one count of this clone. The V gene is TRBV2, the J gene TRBJ1-2, with D hard to call. The V and J ends lost 8 bases and 3 bases respectively, with 13 bases between them. The CDR3 runs to 13 residues. Looked up from germline, CDR1 is SNHLY and CDR2 is FYNNEI. The CDR3 is CASPAFPDYGYTF. DNA for the CDR3: TGTGCCAGCCCCGCCTTCCCGGACTATGGCTACACCTTC.

On this clone: The identical CDR3 is also encoded by other nucleotide sequences in the sample. J is TRBJ1-2 and V is TRBV7-2; a weak D match, TRBD1 (5 bases). CDR1 and CDR2 (germline): SGHTA, FQGNSA. V lost 0 bases and J 4 bases, leaving 9 bases between the germline ends. This CDR3 region has 14 residues. CDR3 in DNA: TGTGCCAGCAGCTTAGCGGGGGGGAGCTATGGCTACACCTTC. Its protein product is CASSLAGGSYGYTF.

This clone was found once. The chain employs TRBV12-2 and TRBJ2-4; the table calls TRBD2, which could not be checked here. TRBV12-2 is described as a pseudogene. The CDR3 has 15 amino acids. The chain's CDR3 is CASRSLGMEKNIQYF. The DNA of the CDR3 is TGTGCAAGTCGCTCGCTCGGAATGGAGAAAAACATTCAGTACTTC.

This CDR3 is CASSLDQTVQYF. CDR3 nucleotide sequence: TGTGCCAGCAGCTTAGATCAAACTGTTCAGTACTTC. The V call is TRBV11-2, the J call TRBJ2-7; D unclear. CDR1 and CDR2 from the germline V gene are SGHAT and FQNNGV. Deletions cut 0 bases from V and 10 bases from J, with 10 bases between. The length of the CDR3 is 12 residues.

The count of this clone is one. The V gene is TRBV19, the J gene TRBJ2-1, with 8 positions matching TRBD2. The CDR3 length is 15 residues. J was trimmed by 4 bases and V by 3 bases; bases with no gene match: 5. Per the germline V gene, CDR1 is LNHDA and CDR2 is SQIVND (reference sequence). The CDR3 spells CASSMSGSWYNEQFF. Written as DNA, the CDR3 is TGTGCCAGTAGTATGAGCGGGAGTTGGTACAATGAGCAGTTCTTC.

The rearrangement links TRBV4-2 to TRBJ2-2, with D tentatively TRBD2 (5 bases). The CDR3 runs to 15 residues. Between the trimmed V and J ends, which lost 4 bases and 7 bases, there was a span of 16 bases. CDR1 and CDR2 from the germline V gene are LGHNA and YNFKEQ. The CDR3 sequence: CASSLSGLENGELFF. The CDR3 DNA follows: TGTGCCAGCAGCCTCTCAGGACTGGAAAACGGGGAGCTGTTTTTT.

This clone has only a few counts. The chain links TRBV4-3 to TRBJ2-3; 9 bases align to TRBD2. V was pared by 4 bases and J by 0 bases, with 8 bases of the junction left unmatched. The CDR3 covers 17 residues. Germline V gene data show CDR1 as LGHNA and CDR2 as YSLEER. CDR3 nucleotides: TGCGCCAGCAGCCGGAAATGGGCGGGAGGGAGCACAGATACGCAGTATTTT. Its translation: CASSRKWAGGSTDTQYF.